Each of the 27 T cell receptor beta chains below was sequenced from the same sample in a study of identical twins. TCRdb redid the calling of the 5' RACE reads with MiXCR, one entry per CDR3 protein. The table has about 200,000 distinct CDR3 sequences, under 8.5% seen once. The sample also formed part of further work on T cells expressing NK-cell markers.

Sequencing input: CD8+ T cells sorted from blood. All receptors come from a woman between 18 and 29 years old in good health.

This chain uses TRBV29-1 with TRBJ2-3; the D gene could be TRBD1 or TRBD2 (5 bases each). Germline CDR1 and CDR2: SQVTM and ANQGSEA. Trimming cost V 7 bases and J 2 bases, with 19 bases left between them. The CDR3 totals 15 residues. In DNA, the CDR3 is TGCAGCGCAACCGGGACCGCGATATCCACAGATACGCAGTATTTT. Its protein is CSATGTAISTDTQYF.

This rearrangement joins TRBV15 to TRBJ1-1; 8 nucleotides match TRBD1. V gave up 8 bases and J gave up 6 bases; unmatched junction bases: 14. CDR1 and CDR2 from the germline V gene are LNHNV and YYDKDF (reference sequence). The CDR3 runs 15 residues. Here the CDR3 DNA reads TGTGCCACCCACGTGGGGACAGGATTAGGCGCTGAAGCTTTCTTT. It translates to CATHVGTGLGAEAFF.

The chain carries TRBV27 and TRBJ2-5; weak D call: TRBD2 (5 bases). Germline values: CDR1 MNHEY, CDR2 SMNVEV (reference sequence). The CDR3 loop spans 15 amino acids. Trimming removed 2 bases at V and 1 base at J, with 11 bases between. As DNA, the CDR3 is TGTGCCAGCAGTTTACTAGGCGGGCCCCAAGAGACCCAGTACTTC. This encodes CASSLLGGPQETQYF.

This clonotype was seen only a few times. The CDR3 sequence: CASSVGTGINTEAFF. Written as DNA, the CDR3 is TGTGCCAGCAGCGTAGGAACAGGAATAAACACTGAAGCTTTCTTT. The rearrangement joins TRBV9 to TRBJ1-1; maybe TRBD1 (5 bases). Germline CDR1 and CDR2: SGDLS and YYNGEE. V lost 0 bases and J 2 bases, leaving 11 bases between the germline ends. CDR3 length equals 15 residues.

This clonotype was detected only a few times. The DNA of the CDR3 is TGTGCCACCAGTGGAGCCGACAGGGGATACATTCAGTACTTC. Protein: CATSGADRGYIQYF. This rearrangement joins TRBV15 to TRBJ2-4, with 8 bases identical to TRBD1. V lost 6 bases and J lost 8; bases outside the gene matches: 9. Germline V CDR1 and CDR2: LNHNV, YYDKDF (reference sequence). The CDR3 totals 14 residues.

The chain has TRBV29-1 and TRBJ2-1; D call uncertain. The CDR3 extends over 15 amino acids. Germline V gene lookup returns CDR1 SQVTM and CDR2 ANQGSEA. Trimming stripped 0 bases from V and 0 bases from J, with 9 bases between. The CDR3 DNA follows: TGCAGCGTTGAAGATCGGGCCAGCTCCTACAATGAGCAGTTCTTC. Protein sequence: CSVEDRASSYNEQFF.

This clonotype was recorded many times. The CDR3 coding sequence is TGTGCCAGCAGTTTATTCGACAACTCCTACAATGAGCAGTTCTTC. Its protein is CASSLFDNSYNEQFF. The chain recombines TRBV27 with TRBJ2-1, with D hard to call. V was clipped by 1 base and J by 0 bases, with 7 bases between them. Per germline, CDR1 MNHEY and CDR2 SMNVEV (reference sequence). The CDR3 length is 15 residues.

In this sample, this clonotype turned up a few times. This rearrangement joins TRBV25-1 to TRBJ1-1; D not resolved. Trimming removed 3 bases from V and 12 bases from J, with 17 bases in between. Looked up from germline, CDR1 is MGHDK and CDR2 is SYGVNS. This CDR3 region has 13 residues. CDR3 in amino acids: CASSDPNGRSSFF. CDR3 sequence (DNA): TGTGCCAGCAGTGACCCGAACGGGAGAAGTTCTTTCTTT.

Only a few counts were recorded for this clonotype. This chain joins TRBV5-1 and TRBJ2-2; no reliable D call. Looked up from germline, CDR1 is SGHRS and CDR2 is YFSETQ. V was trimmed by 7 bases and J by 6 bases, leaving 16 bases between them. The CDR3 sequence is 14 residues long. The CDR3 nucleotides are TGCGCCAGCGGGTTGTTGGTTTTTCCCGGGGAGCTGTTTTTT. It is translated as CASGLLVFPGELFF.

This clonotype appeared a few times. The V call is TRBV6-1, the J call TRBJ2-7; D is unclear. Germline CDR1 and CDR2: MNHNS and SASEGT. This CDR3 has 9 amino acids. Trimming took 8 bases from V and 9 from J, leaving 8 bases between them. As DNA, the CDR3 is TGTGCCAGCGGCCCACGGCAGTACTTC. Encoded protein: CASGPRQYF.

This clonotype was counted only a few times. This chain links TRBV20-1 with TRBJ2-1; D may correspond to TRBD1 or TRBD2 (7 bases each). The V gene's germline CDR1 is DFQATT and CDR2 SNEGSKA (reference sequence). This CDR3 has 14 amino acids. The V end was cut by 6 bases, the J end by 4 bases, with 16 bases between. The CDR3 bases are TGCAGTGCGCAAATCAGGGGGGGATACAATGAGCAGTTCTTC. As protein: CSAQIRGGYNEQFF.

This clonotype was picked up a small number of times. This chain joins TRBV7-8 and TRBJ2-1, with D uncertain. This CDR3 has 14 amino acids. Germline CDR1 SGHVS, CDR2 FQNEAQ. V was trimmed by 2 bases and J by 3 bases, leaving 8 bases between them. In DNA form, the CDR3 reads TGTGCCAGCAGCTTATACATCGGCTACAATGAGCAGTTCTTC. Translation gives CASSLYIGYNEQFF.

V usage is TRBV24-1 and J usage is TRBJ2-1, with TRBD2 identical over 7 bases. The ends lost 6 bases at V and 6 bases at J; junction bases unmatched: 13. The CDR3 is made up of 16 amino acids. Germline-derived CDR1 and CDR2 are KGHDR and SFDVKD. The CDR3 loop reads CATSSRGLEYPNEQFF. The CDR3 DNA reads TGTGCCACCAGTAGTAGAGGACTAGAATATCCCAATGAGCAGTTCTTC.

This clonotype came up many times. This chain links TRBV7-9 with TRBJ1-1, with D tentatively TRBD1 (5 bases). V was cut by 6 bases and J by 0 bases, with 14 bases left in between. Germline CDR1 and CDR2: SEHNR and FQNEAQ (reference sequence). The CDR3 consists of 15 residues. CDR3 sequence reads: CASSLGQGMNTEAFF. The CDR3 DNA follows: TGTGCCAGCAGTTTGGGGCAGGGAATGAACACTGAAGCTTTCTTT.

The gene calls are TRBV6-2 or TRBV6-3 and TRBJ2-1; 11 nucleotides line up with TRBD1. Germline CDR1 MNHEY, CDR2 SVGEGT. The V and J ends lost 8 bases and 2 bases, in that order; junction bases with no gene match: 2. This CDR3 is built from 14 residues. CDR3 residues: CASGDRGTYNEQFF. The CDR3 DNA reads TGTGCCAGCGGGGACAGGGGGACCTACAATGAGCAGTTCTTC.

This clonotype was counted ten times or more. The chain recombines TRBV20-1 with TRBJ1-4; D unclear. Germline values: CDR1 DFQATT, CDR2 SNEGSKA (reference sequence). V lost 1 base to trimming and J lost 4 bases, with 10 bases between them. CDR3 size: 14 residues. The CDR3 nucleotides read TGCAGTGCTAGAGGGAGCGGCCTTAATGAAAAACTGTTTTTT. Translation: CSARGSGLNEKLFF.

This clonotype has a handful of counts. This chain connects TRBV9 to TRBJ2-3; D unclear. This CDR3 region has 13 residues. Trimming took 4 bases from V and 1 from J, leaving 7 bases between them. Germline loops: CDR1 SGDLS, CDR2 YYNGEE. The DNA of the CDR3 is TGTGCCAGCAGCCCCCCACGCACAGATACGCAGTATTTT. This translates into CASSPPRTDTQYF.

The table lists this clonotype with many counts. The chain joins TRBV7-9 to TRBJ2-1; D ambiguous. In germline, CDR1 is SEHNR, CDR2 FQNEAQ (reference sequence). The V end was cut by 4 bases, the J end by 8 bases, with 12 bases between. The CDR3 sequence is 13 residues long. The CDR3 nucleotides read TGTGCCAGCAGCTCCCCGATTGGGTATGAGCAGTTCTTC. This gives the protein CASSSPIGYEQFF.

This clonotype was found many times. The V gene is TRBV12-3 or TRBV12-4, the J gene TRBJ1-3, with unresolved D. The CDR3 spans 17 residues. Trimming removed 5 bases from V and 0 bases from J, with 17 bases in between. The CDR3 spells CASSTPLPVHSGNTIYF. DNA for the CDR3: TGTGCCAGCAGTACTCCGCTCCCGGTTCACTCTGGAAACACCATATATTTT.

A word on this clonotype: The junction and the germline gene differ at one end; a read error may be behind it. The genes are TRBV5-4 and TRBJ2-7; 8 positions agree with TRBD1. Germline CDR1 is SGHNT and CDR2 is YYREEE (reference sequence). CDR3 length equals 15 residues. The CDR3 spells CATSLFLTGVYEQYF. DNA of the CDR3: TGTGCCACCAGCTTGTTTTTGACAGGGGTCTACGAGCAGTACTTC. Looking up the rest from reference TRBV5-4 and TRBJ2-7 gives the full variable domain: ETGVTQSPTHLIKTRGQQVTLRCSSQSGHNTVSWYQQALGQGPQFIFQYYREEENGRGNFPPRFSGLQFPNYSSELNVNALELDDSALYLCATSLFLTGVYEQYFGPGTRLTVT.

This clonotype was observed a few times. The rearrangement joins TRBV25-1 to TRBJ2-7; 9 bases match TRBD1. The junction had 5 bases not matched to a gene; V was cut back by 5 bases and J by 3 bases. The CDR3 extends over 14 amino acids. From germline, CDR1 is MGHDK and CDR2 SYGVNS. CDR3 region: CASSIGTGNYEQYF. DNA of the CDR3: TGTGCCAGCAGTATAGGGACAGGGAACTACGAGCAGTACTTC.

The chain combines TRBV7-9 with TRBJ2-5; D is possibly TRBD2 (6 bases). The germline V gene encodes CDR1 SEHNR and CDR2 FQNEAQ (reference sequence). The ends were cut back, 0 bases at V and 7 bases at J, with 9 bases in the middle. The CDR3 runs 13 residues. The CDR3 sequence is CASSLAVEGTQYF. The CDR3, as DNA: TGTGCCAGCAGCTTAGCGGTGGAGGGGACCCAGTACTTC.

This clonotype appeared many times. The CDR3: CASSQEVASKTQYF. The CDR3, as DNA: TGTGCCAGCAGCCAAGAAGTAGCGAGCAAGACCCAGTACTTC. The rearrangement joins TRBV3-1 to TRBJ2-5; maybe TRBD2 (5 bases). This CDR3 is 14 amino acids long. In germline, CDR1 is LGHDT, CDR2 YNNKEL (reference sequence). The V gene lost 0 bases and the J gene lost 6 bases, with 11 bases spanning the gap.

V and J are TRBV5-1 and TRBJ1-6, with D perhaps matching TRBD1 (6 bases). The CDR3 has 12 amino acids. V shed 8 bases and J shed 10 bases, with 13 bases lying between them. Looked up from germline, CDR1 is SGHRS and CDR2 is YFSETQ. CDR3 nucleotides: TGCGCCAGACAGGGTAATGTGTCACCCCTCCACTTT. Its protein product is CARQGNVSPLHF.

The chain uses TRBV6-4 and TRBJ1-6; possible D gene TRBD1, 5 bases. The germline CDR1 and CDR2 sequences are MRHNA and SNTAGT. The CDR3 is 15 amino acids. The V end was cut by 0 bases, the J end by 10 bases, with 13 bases between. The CDR3 spells CASSDSTAPGSPLHF. In DNA, the CDR3 is TGTGCCAGCAGTGACTCGACAGCCCCCGGCTCACCCCTCCACTTT.

A few counts support this clonotype. The rearrangement uses TRBV7-2 and TRBJ2-2; D not resolved. V was trimmed by 5 bases and J by 7 bases, leaving 17 bases between them. The CDR3 has 15 residues. The V gene's germline CDR1 is SGHTA and CDR2 FQGNSA. This CDR3 is CASSAHDGYSGELFF. CDR3 nucleotides: TGTGCCAGCAGCGCCCATGACGGGTACAGCGGGGAGCTGTTTTTT.

The chain joins TRBV19 to TRBJ2-7; no clear D. The germline V and J ends were trimmed by 6 bases and 7 bases, with 16 bases remaining between them. The CDR3 spans 13 residues. Germline lookup yields CDR1 LNHDA and CDR2 SQIVND (reference sequence). In DNA form, the CDR3 reads TGTGCCAGTAGCCCCGGGCGTAATCTGGAGCAGTACTTC. Translating gives CASSPGRNLEQYF.